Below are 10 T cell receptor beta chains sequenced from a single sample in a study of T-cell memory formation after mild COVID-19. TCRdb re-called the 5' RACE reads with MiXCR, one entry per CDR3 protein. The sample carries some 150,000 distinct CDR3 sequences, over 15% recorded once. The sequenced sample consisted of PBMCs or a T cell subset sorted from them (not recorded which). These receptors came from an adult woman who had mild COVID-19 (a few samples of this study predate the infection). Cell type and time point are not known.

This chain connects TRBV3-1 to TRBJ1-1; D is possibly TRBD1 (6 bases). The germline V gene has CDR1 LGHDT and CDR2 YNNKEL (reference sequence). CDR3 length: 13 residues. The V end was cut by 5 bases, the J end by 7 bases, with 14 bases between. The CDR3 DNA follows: TGTGCCAGCAGCAGATTGACAGGTTATGAAGCTTTCTTT. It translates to CASSRLTGYEAFF.

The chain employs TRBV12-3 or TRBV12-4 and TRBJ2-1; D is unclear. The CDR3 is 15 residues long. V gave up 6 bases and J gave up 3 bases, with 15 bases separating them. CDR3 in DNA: TGTGCCAGCAGCCCGTCTTTCGAGGTCTACAATGAGCAGTTCTTC. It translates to CASSPSFEVYNEQFF.

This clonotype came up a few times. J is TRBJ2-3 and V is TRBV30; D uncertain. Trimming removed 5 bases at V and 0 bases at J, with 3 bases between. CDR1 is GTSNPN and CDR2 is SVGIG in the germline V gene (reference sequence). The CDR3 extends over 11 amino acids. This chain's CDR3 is CAWDSTDTQYF. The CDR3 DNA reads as TGTGCCTGGGACAGCACAGATACGCAGTATTTT.

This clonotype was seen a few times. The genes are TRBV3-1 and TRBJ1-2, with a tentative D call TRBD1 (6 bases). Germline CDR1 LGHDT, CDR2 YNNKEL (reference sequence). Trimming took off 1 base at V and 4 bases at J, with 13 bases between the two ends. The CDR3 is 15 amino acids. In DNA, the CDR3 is TGTGCCAGCAGCCAAGTGCTCACCAGGGGCTATGGCTACACCTTC. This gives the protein CASSQVLTRGYGYTF.

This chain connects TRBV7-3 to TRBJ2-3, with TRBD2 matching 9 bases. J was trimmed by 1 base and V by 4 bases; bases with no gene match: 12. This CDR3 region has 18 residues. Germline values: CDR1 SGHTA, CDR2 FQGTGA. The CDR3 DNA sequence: TGTGCCAGCAGCTCGATCCCATGGACTAGCGTGGGCACAGATACGCAGTATTTT. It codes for CASSSIPWTSVGTDTQYF.

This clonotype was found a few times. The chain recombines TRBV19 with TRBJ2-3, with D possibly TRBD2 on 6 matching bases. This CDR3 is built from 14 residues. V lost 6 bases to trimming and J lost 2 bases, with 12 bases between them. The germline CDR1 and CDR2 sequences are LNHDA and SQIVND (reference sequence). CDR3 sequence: CASRSPGATDTQYF. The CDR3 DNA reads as TGTGCCAGTAGGTCTCCGGGAGCCACAGATACGCAGTATTTT.

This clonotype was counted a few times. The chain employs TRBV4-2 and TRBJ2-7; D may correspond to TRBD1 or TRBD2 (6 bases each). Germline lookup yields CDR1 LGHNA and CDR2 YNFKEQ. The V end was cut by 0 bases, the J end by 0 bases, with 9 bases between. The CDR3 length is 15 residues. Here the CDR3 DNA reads TGTGCCAGCAGCCAAGATGGGGGGCGCTCCTACGAGCAGTACTTC. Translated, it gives CASSQDGGRSYEQYF.

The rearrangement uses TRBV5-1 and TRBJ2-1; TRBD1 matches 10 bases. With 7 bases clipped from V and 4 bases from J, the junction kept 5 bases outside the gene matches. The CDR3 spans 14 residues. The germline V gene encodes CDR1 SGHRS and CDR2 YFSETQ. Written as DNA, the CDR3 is TGCGCCAGCGTCCGGGACAGGGGATACAATGAGCAGTTCTTC. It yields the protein CASVRDRGYNEQFF.

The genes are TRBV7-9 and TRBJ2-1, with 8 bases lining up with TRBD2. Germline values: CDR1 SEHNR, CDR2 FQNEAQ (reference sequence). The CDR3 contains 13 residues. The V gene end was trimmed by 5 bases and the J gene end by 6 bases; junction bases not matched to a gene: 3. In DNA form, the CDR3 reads TGTGCCAGCAGCCGTAGCGGGGTCAATGAGCAGTTCTTC. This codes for CASSRSGVNEQFF.

The CDR3 DNA is TGCGCCAGCAGCCAAGCCTTAGGACAGGGGGCTAGCACTGAAGCTTTCTTT. Translation gives CASSQALGQGASTEAFF. The rearrangement joins TRBV4-1 to TRBJ1-1, with 11 positions matching TRBD1. V lost 1 base to trimming and J lost 4 bases; unmatched junction nucleotides: 8. This CDR3 has 17 residues. CDR1 and CDR2 from the germline V gene are MGHRA and YSYEKL.